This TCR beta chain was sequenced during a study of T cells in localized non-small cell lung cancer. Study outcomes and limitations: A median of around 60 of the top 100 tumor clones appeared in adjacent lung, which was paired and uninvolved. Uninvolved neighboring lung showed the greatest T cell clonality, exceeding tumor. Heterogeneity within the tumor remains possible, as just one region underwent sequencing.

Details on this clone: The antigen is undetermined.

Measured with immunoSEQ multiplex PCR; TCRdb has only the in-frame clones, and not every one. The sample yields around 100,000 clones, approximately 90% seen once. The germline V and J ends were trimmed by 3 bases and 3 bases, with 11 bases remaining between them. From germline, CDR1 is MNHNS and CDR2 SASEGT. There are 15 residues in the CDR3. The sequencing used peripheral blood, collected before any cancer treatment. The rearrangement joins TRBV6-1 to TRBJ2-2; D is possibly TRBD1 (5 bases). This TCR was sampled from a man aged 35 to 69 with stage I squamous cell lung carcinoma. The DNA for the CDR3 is TGTGCCAGCAGTGATAGGGGCCCCTACACCGGGGAGCTGTTTTTT. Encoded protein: CASSDRGPYTGELFF.